This T cell receptor (beta chain) was retrieved from a study of Ad26.COV2.S vaccination and SARS-CoV-2 variants. Whole-study results and caveats: Total T cell responses may have been underestimated by the TCR breadth and depth analyses.

Trimming stripped 6 bases from V and 5 bases from J, with 7 bases between. Germline V gene data show CDR1 as MNHEY and CDR2 as SVGAGI. CDR3 length: 12 residues. In the case of this clone: Its specificity is not known.

The repertoire was sequenced with immunoSEQ multiplex PCR; TCRdb's copy has only in-frame clones and lacks some. This repertoire shows approximately 400,000 clones, around 90% found once; its top ten account for under 4%. Sample: peripheral blood, taken after recovery from COVID-19. This chain connects TRBV6-5 to TRBJ1-4; TRBD1 might be the D (5 bases). The sequence was collected from a human donor who had recovered from COVID-19. The CDR3 spells CASRSGNEKLFF. As DNA, the CDR3 is TGTGCCAGCAGATCAGGGAATGAAAAACTGTTTTTT.